The source of this T cell receptor beta chain is a study of naive and memory T cell subsets. Study findings and constraints: TCR transcript changes with activation or differentiation may affect this RNA method.

Germline V lookup: CDR1 MGHRA, CDR2 YSYEKL. This CDR3 has 11 amino acids. The library had UMIs added by 3' ligation of an oligonucleotide to TCR cDNA. Whole-blood samples were 2 to 3 ml of peripheral blood from healthy adult volunteers. Input was roughly 1 to 1000 ng of DNase-treated total RNA without cell sorting. Of note for this clonotype: The antigen is unknown. Given a much more abundant clone one base away, this may be a read error.

The SP2 primer and nested alpha and beta constant region primers amplified ligated cDNA in four rounds. For blood and skin samples, reverse transcription used TCR alpha and beta constant primers. Via MiXCR, TCRdb re-called the 5' RACE reads, giving one row per CDR3 protein. The table lists more than 50,000 distinct CDR3 sequences, approximately 7.2% of them singletons, with 8.5% to 10% in the top ten. This TCR derives from a male donor in good health. The rearrangement uses TRBV4-1 and TRBJ1-5; no clear D gene. CDR3 sequence: CASSQAEPHHF. The CDR3 coding sequence is TGCGCCAGCAGCCAAGCCGAGCCCCATCATTTT.